This T cell receptor beta chain stems from a study of T-cell memory formation after mild COVID-19. Study-level information: TCR clusters were largely donor specific. Regarding the study as a whole: Second-wave clones peaking on day 37 lacked confirmed SARS-CoV-2 specificity.

This CDR3 region has 14 residues. Unmatched junction bases numbered 5, after V lost 3 bases and J lost 1 base. Germline CDR1 is DFQATT and CDR2 is SNEGSKA (reference sequence). Only a few counts were recorded for this clonotype. Its target is unknown. Amplification by 5'RACE using constant-segment primers produced TCR alpha and TCR beta cDNA libraries that carried sample barcodes and UMIs. TCRdb redid the calling of the 5' RACE reads with MiXCR, one entry per CDR3 protein. The sample lists approximately 52,000 distinct CDR3 sequences; approximately 9% were seen once. The sequence came from an adult woman who had mild COVID-19 (a few samples of this study predate the infection). Cell type and time point are not known. The source material was PBMCs or a T cell subset sorted from them (not recorded which). The chain is built from TRBV20-1 and TRBJ1-2; 7 bases agree with TRBD1. The CDR3 region is CSASSGGGNYGYTF. The CDR3 region has the DNA TGCAGTGCTAGTTCAGGGGGTGGTAACTATGGCTACACCTTC.